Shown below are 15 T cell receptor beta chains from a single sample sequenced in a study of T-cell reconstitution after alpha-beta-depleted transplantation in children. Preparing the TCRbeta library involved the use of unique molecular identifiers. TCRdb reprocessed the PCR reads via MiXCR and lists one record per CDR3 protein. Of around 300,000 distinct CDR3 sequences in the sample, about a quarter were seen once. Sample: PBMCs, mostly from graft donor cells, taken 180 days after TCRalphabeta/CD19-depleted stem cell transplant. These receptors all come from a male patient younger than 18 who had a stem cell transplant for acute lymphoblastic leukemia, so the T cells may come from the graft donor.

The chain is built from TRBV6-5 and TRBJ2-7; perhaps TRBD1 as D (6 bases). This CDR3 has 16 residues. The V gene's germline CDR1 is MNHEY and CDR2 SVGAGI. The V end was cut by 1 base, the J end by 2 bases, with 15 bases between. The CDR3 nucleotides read TGTGCCAGCAGTTACTTGTCCGGCAGGGGAACCTACGAGCAGTACTTC. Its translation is CASSYLSGRGTYEQYF.

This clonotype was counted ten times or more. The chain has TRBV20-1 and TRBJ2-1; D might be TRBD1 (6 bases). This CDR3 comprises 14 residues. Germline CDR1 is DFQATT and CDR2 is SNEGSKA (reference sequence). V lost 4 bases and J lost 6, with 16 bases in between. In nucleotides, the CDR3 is TGCAGTGCTAAGGGGCAGGGGAGCTCCAATGAGCAGTTCTTC. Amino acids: CSAKGQGSSNEQFF.

CDR3 region: CASSLPLWDTNTGELFF. CDR3 DNA sequence: TGTGCCAGCAGCTTACCCCTCTGGGACACCAACACCGGGGAGCTGTTTTTT. This chain connects TRBV7-9 to TRBJ2-2; D is possibly TRBD1 (6 bases). Trimming took off 2 bases at V and 2 bases at J, with 15 bases between the two ends. CDR3 size: 17 residues. CDR1 is SEHNR and CDR2 is FQNEAQ in the germline V gene (reference sequence).

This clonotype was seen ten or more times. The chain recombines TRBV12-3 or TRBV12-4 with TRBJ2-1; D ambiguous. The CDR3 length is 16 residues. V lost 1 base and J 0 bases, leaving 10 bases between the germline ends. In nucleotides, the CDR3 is TGTGCCAGCAGTTTAGGAGGTCAGAGCTCCTACAATGAGCAGTTCTTC. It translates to CASSLGGQSSYNEQFF.

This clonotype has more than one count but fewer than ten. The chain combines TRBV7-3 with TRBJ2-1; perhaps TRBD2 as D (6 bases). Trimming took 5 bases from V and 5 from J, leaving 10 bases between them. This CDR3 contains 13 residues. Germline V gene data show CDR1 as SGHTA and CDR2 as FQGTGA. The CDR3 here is CASSPGLHNEQFF. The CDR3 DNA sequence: TGTGCCAGCAGCCCGGGACTCCACAATGAGCAGTTCTTC.

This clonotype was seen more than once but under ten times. For the CDR3, the DNA is TGCACGGCGACGGACAATGAAAAACTGTTTTTT. Amino acids: CTATDNEKLFF. V gene TRBV20-1 combines with J gene TRBJ1-4; D gene ambiguous. This CDR3 is built from 11 residues. Germline V lookup: CDR1 DFQATT, CDR2 SNEGSKA (reference sequence).

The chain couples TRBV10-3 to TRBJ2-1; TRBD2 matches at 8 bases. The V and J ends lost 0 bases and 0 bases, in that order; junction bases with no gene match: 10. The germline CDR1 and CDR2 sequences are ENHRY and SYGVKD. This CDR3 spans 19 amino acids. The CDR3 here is CAISESARSGRGSYNEQFF. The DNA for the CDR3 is TGTGCCATCAGTGAGTCGGCTCGTTCCGGGAGGGGCTCCTACAATGAGCAGTTCTTC.

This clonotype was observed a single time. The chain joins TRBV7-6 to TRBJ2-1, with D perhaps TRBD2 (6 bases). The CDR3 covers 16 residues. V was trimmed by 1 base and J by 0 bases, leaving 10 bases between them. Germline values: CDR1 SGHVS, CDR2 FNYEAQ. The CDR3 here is CASSLVPEGSYNEQFF. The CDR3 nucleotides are TGTGCCAGCAGCTTAGTACCGGAGGGCTCCTACAATGAGCAGTTCTTC.

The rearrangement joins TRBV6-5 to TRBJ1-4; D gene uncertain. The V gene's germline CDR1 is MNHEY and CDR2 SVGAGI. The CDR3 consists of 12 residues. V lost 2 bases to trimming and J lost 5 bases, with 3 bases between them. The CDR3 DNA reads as TGTGCCAGCAGTTACGCCAATGAAAAACTGTTTTTT. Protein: CASSYANEKLFF.

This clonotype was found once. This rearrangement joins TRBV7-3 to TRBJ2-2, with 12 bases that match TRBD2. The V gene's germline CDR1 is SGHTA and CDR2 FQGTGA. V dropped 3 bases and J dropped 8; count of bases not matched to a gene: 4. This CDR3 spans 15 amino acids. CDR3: CASSFGLAGFGELFF. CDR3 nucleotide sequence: TGTGCCAGCAGCTTTGGACTAGCGGGATTTGGGGAGCTGTTTTTT. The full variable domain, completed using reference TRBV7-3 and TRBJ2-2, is GAGVSQTPSNKVTEKGKYVELRCDPISGHTALYWYRQSLGQGPEFLIYFQGTGAADDSGLPNDRFFAVRPEGSVSTLKIQRTERGDSAVYLCASSFGLAGFGELFFGEGSRLTVL.

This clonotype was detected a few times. The CDR3 reads CASSLGTGEASYGYTF. In nucleotides, the CDR3 is TGTGCCAGCAGCTTAGGAACAGGGGAAGCTAGCTATGGCTACACCTTC. The chain couples TRBV7-6 to TRBJ1-2; TRBD1 matches 7 bases. The CDR3 contains 16 residues. V was pared by 1 base and J by 4 bases, with 9 bases of the junction left unmatched. Germline assignment: CDR1 SGHVS and CDR2 FNYEAQ.

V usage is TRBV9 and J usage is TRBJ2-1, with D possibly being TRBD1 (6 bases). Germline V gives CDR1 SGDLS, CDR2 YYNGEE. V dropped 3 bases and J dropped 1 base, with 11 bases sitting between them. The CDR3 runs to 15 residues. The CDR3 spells CASSGNRVSYNEQFF. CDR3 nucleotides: TGTGCCAGCAGCGGGAACAGGGTTTCCTACAATGAGCAGTTCTTC.

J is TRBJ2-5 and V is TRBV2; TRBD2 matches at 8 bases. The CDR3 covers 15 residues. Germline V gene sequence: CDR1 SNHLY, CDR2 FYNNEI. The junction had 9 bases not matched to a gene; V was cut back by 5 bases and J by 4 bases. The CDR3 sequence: CASSNVGLAGETQYF. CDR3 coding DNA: TGTGCCAGCAGTAACGTAGGACTAGCCGGAGAGACCCAGTACTTC.

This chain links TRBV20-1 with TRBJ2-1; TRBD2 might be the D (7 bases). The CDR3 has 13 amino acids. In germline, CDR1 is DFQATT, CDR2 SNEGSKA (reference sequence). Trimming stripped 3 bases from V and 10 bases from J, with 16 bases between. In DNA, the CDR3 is TGCAGTGCTAGGGGACTACAGGGTCCGGAGCAGTTCTTC. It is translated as CSARGLQGPEQFF.

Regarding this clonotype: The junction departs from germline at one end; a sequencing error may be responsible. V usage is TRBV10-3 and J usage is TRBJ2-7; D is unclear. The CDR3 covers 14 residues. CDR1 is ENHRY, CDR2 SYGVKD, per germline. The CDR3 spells CAISLSDFSYVQYF. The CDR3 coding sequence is TGTGCCATCAGCCTCTCCGACTTCTCCTACGTGCAGTACTTC.